The 22 T cell receptor beta chains presented below share a single source sample, sequenced in a study of blood T cell repertoires in COVID-19. TCRdb keeps only in-frame clones here, not all; method: immunoSEQ multiplex PCR. The sample includes over 25,000 clones, roughly 86% of them seen just once. Sequenced sample: peripheral blood. The receptors were sampled from a human donor in a cohort sampled during active COVID-19. The donor label of this sample is uncertain.

The chain links TRBV19 to TRBJ1-1, with D tentatively TRBD1 (6 bases). Trimming stripped 3 bases from V and 0 bases from J, with 14 bases between. The CDR3 length is 16 residues. CDR1 is LNHDA and CDR2 is SQIVND in the germline V gene (reference sequence). In DNA, the CDR3 is TGTGCCAGTAGTATCCCTAGGACAGCCTTGAACACTGAAGCTTTCTTT. Protein sequence: CASSIPRTALNTEAFF.

The V call is TRBV5-1, the J call TRBJ2-7; perhaps TRBD2 as D (5 bases). Germline V gene data show CDR1 as SGHRS and CDR2 as YFSETQ. The CDR3 is made up of 15 amino acids. V lost 1 base and J 3 bases, leaving 14 bases between the germline ends. DNA for the CDR3: TGCGCCAGCAGCTTGAGCGGTGGTGGCCTCTACGAGCAGTACTTC. Its translation: CASSLSGGGLYEQYF.

The chain is built from TRBV12-3 or TRBV12-4 and TRBJ2-4, with D possibly TRBD2 on 6 matching bases. The CDR3 totals 13 residues. The V end lost 5 bases, the J end lost 4 bases, and 9 bases lay between the germline ends. In DNA form, the CDR3 reads TGTGCCAGCAGTCCCGGGACTAAAAACATTCAGTACTTC. As protein: CASSPGTKNIQYF.

The chain employs TRBV28 and TRBJ2-5, with D possibly TRBD1 on 5 matching bases. Germline CDR1 MDHEN, CDR2 SYDVKM. The V end lost 6 bases, the J end lost 4 bases, and 15 bases lay between the germline ends. The CDR3 spans 14 residues. The CDR3 loop is CASSAPRGRETQYF. CDR3 in DNA: TGTGCCAGCAGCGCCCCAAGGGGTCGAGAGACCCAGTACTTC.

The chain carries TRBV27 and TRBJ2-2; the D gene is possibly TRBD1 (6 bases). The ends were cut back, 6 bases at V and 1 base at J, with 9 bases in the middle. Germline V lookup: CDR1 MNHEY, CDR2 SMNVEV (reference sequence). The CDR3 loop spans 14 amino acids. CDR3 bases: TGTGCCAGCAGGATGGGACAGAACACCGGGGAGCTGTTTTTT. Amino acids: CASRMGQNTGELFF.

The chain joins TRBV10-3 to TRBJ2-3; D is unclear. This CDR3 is 14 amino acids long. The germline CDR1 and CDR2 sequences are ENHRY and SYGVKD. Trimming removed 0 bases at V and 3 bases at J, with 7 bases between. CDR3 loop: CAISESRLTDTQYF. CDR3 coding DNA: TGTGCCATCAGTGAGTCGAGGCTAACAGATACGCAGTATTTT.

The chain employs TRBV11-2 and TRBJ1-1, with 8 bases fitting TRBD1. From germline, CDR1 is SGHAT and CDR2 FQNNGV. The CDR3 extends over 14 amino acids. Losses at the gene ends were 2 bases for V and 4 bases for J; bases not matched to a gene: 3. The CDR3 region is CASSLSGGGTEAFF. The DNA for the CDR3 is TGTGCCAGCAGCTTATCAGGGGGCGGCACTGAAGCTTTCTTT.

The chain joins TRBV9 to TRBJ1-1; maybe TRBD1 (6 bases). V was shortened by 0 bases and J by 1 base, with 13 bases between the two germline ends. The CDR3 is 16 residues long. Germline CDR1 is SGDLS and CDR2 is YYNGEE. The CDR3 is CASSVGGGRGNTEAFF. The CDR3 nucleotides read TGTGCCAGCAGCGTAGGAGGGGGTAGGGGGAACACTGAAGCTTTCTTT.

This chain uses TRBV6-1 with TRBJ1-5; tentatively, D is TRBD1 (6 bases). Germline V CDR1 and CDR2: MNHNS, SASEGT. Trimming took 2 bases from V and 1 from J, leaving 12 bases between them. CDR3 length: 16 residues. This chain's CDR3 is CASSEMGQRSNQPQHF. The CDR3 DNA reads as TGTGCCAGCAGTGAAATGGGACAAAGAAGCAATCAGCCCCAGCATTTT.

This CDR3 reads CSAGGTSGILQGYNEQFF. The CDR3, as DNA: TGCAGTGCTGGTGGGACTAGCGGGATATTACAGGGCTACAATGAGCAGTTCTTC. The chain recombines TRBV20-1 with TRBJ2-1; TRBD2 matches 13 bases. The CDR3 has 18 residues. Trimming at V came to 5 bases and at J to 3 bases, leaving 13 bases not matched to a gene. Germline V gene data show CDR1 as DFQATT and CDR2 as SNEGSKA (reference sequence).

This clone was detected only once. The chain joins TRBV28 to TRBJ2-5; unclear D gene. Trimming took off 5 bases at V and 10 bases at J, with 14 bases between the two ends. The CDR3 is made up of 12 amino acids. Germline CDR1 MDHEN, CDR2 SYDVKM. CDR3 in amino acids: CASSPNSPIQYF. Written as DNA, the CDR3 is TGTGCCAGCAGTCCAAACTCCCCGATCCAGTACTTC.

The rearrangement uses TRBV18 and TRBJ1-2, with D maybe TRBD1 (6 bases). This CDR3 has 14 residues. From germline, CDR1 is KGHSH and CDR2 LQKENI. Between the trimmed V and J ends, which lost 2 bases and 2 bases, there was a span of 9 bases. CDR3 coding DNA: TGTGCCAGCTCACCAGGCCAGGGGAACTATGGCTACACCTTC. Translating gives CASSPGQGNYGYTF.

This clone was seen more than once but under ten times. The V call is TRBV2, the J call TRBJ1-2; 7 nucleotides line up with TRBD1. The CDR3 sequence is 14 residues long. The J segment lost 3 bases and the V segment lost 4 bases, leaving 5 bases of the junction unmatched. Germline V CDR1 and CDR2: SNHLY, FYNNEI. The CDR3, as DNA: TGTGCCAGCAGTGGACAGGGAGCGTACTATGGCTACACCTTC. This translates into CASSGQGAYYGYTF. The variable domain in full, completed from reference TRBV2 and TRBJ1-2, reads EPEVTQTPSHQVTQMGQEVILRCVPISNHLYFYWYRQILGQKVEFLVSFYNNEISEKSEIFDDQFSVERPDGSNFTLKIRSTKLEDSAMYFCASSGQGAYYGYTFGSGTRLTVV.

In its sample, this clone was seen once. V and J are TRBV10-3 and TRBJ2-3, with TRBD2 matching 14 bases. With V trimmed by 10 bases and J by 4 bases, 7 bases remained unmatched. The CDR3 runs to 15 residues. The germline gives CDR1 ENHRY, CDR2 SYGVKD. Here the CDR3 reads CATGGLAGVADTQYF. CDR3 nucleotides: TGTGCCACAGGGGGACTAGCGGGAGTGGCAGATACGCAGTATTTT.

This sequence joins TRBV19 and TRBJ1-5; D possibly corresponds to TRBD1 (5 bases). V dropped 5 bases and J dropped 1 base, with 18 bases sitting between them. The CDR3 consists of 17 residues. Germline CDR1 is LNHDA and CDR2 is SQIVND (reference sequence). As DNA, the CDR3 is TGTGCCAGTAGTCCCCGGACACTTTTAGAGAGCAATCAGCCCCAGCATTTT. It encodes CASSPRTLLESNQPQHF.

The CDR3 here is CASSISATGNYGYTF. CDR3 bases: TGTGCCAGTAGTATTTCCGCGACAGGGAACTATGGCTACACCTTC. The gene calls are TRBV19 and TRBJ1-2; 7 bases fit TRBD1. The CDR3 contains 15 residues. The junction had 6 bases not matched to a gene; V was cut back by 3 bases and J by 2 bases. In germline, CDR1 is LNHDA, CDR2 SQIVND (reference sequence). Full variable domain (outside the CDR3, taken from reference TRBV19 and TRBJ1-2): DGGITQSPKYLFRKEGQNVTLSCEQNLNHDAMYWYRQDPGQGLRLIYYSQIVNDFQKGDIAEGYSVSREKKESFPLTVTSAQKNPTAFYLCASSISATGNYGYTFGSGTRLTVV.

This chain joins TRBV2 and TRBJ2-5; D not certain. In germline, CDR1 is SNHLY, CDR2 FYNNEI. This CDR3 comprises 11 residues. The V and J ends lost 5 bases and 5 bases respectively, with 6 bases between them. CDR3 loop: CASSIYETQYF. CDR3 bases: TGTGCCAGCAGTATTTATGAGACCCAGTACTTC. The full variable domain, rest sourced from reference TRBV2 and TRBJ2-5, is EPEVTQTPSHQVTQMGQEVILRCVPISNHLYFYWYRQILGQKVEFLVSFYNNEISEKSEIFDDQFSVERPDGSNFTLKIRSTKLEDSAMYFCASSIYETQYFGPGTRLLVL.

This clone was observed once. The chain carries TRBV6-6 and TRBJ1-2; weak D call: TRBD1 (5 bases). CDR3 length: 12 amino acids. Per germline, CDR1 MNHNY and CDR2 SVGAGI (reference sequence). Deletions cut 10 bases from V and 6 bases from J, with 15 bases between. CDR3 protein: CATEMGGDGYTF. DNA for the CDR3: TGTGCCACCGAGATGGGAGGGGATGGCTACACCTTC.

The chain employs TRBV11-2 and TRBJ1-2; 7 bases line up with TRBD1. CDR1 SGHAT and CDR2 FQNNGV come from the germline V gene. The V gene end was trimmed by 1 base and the J gene end by 6 bases; junction bases not matched to a gene: 5. The CDR3 is 14 amino acids. The CDR3 DNA is TGTGCCAGCAGCTTAGGTCAGGGGGGAAATGGCTACACCTTC. It is translated as CASSLGQGGNGYTF.

This clone was counted a few times. The chain has TRBV7-9 and TRBJ2-1; 9 nucleotides match TRBD2. Unmatched junction bases numbered 7, after V lost 4 bases and J lost 12 bases. This CDR3 comprises 13 residues. Germline-derived CDR1 and CDR2 are SEHNR and FQNEAQ (reference sequence). The CDR3 loop is CASSSNSGSSQFF. In nucleotides, the CDR3 is TGTGCCAGCAGCTCGAATAGCGGGAGCTCGCAGTTCTTC.

The V gene is TRBV6-5, the J gene TRBJ2-7; maybe TRBD2 (6 bases). Per germline, CDR1 MNHEY and CDR2 SVGAGI. This CDR3 is 15 amino acids long. V shed 6 bases and J shed 3 bases, with 18 bases lying between them. The CDR3 here is CASRADTGTLYEQYF. CDR3 coding DNA: TGTGCCAGCAGGGCAGACACCGGGACTCTCTACGAGCAGTACTTC.

This clone was picked up one time. The CDR3 is CATSRGGAGVFSGANVLTF. The DNA of the CDR3 is TGTGCCACCAGCAGAGGTGGGGCAGGGGTATTCTCTGGGGCCAACGTCCTGACTTTC. The rearrangement uses TRBV15 and TRBJ2-6; D may be TRBD1 (6 bases). Germline V CDR1 and CDR2: LNHNV, YYDKDF (reference sequence). CDR3 length equals 19 residues. Trimming pared 1 base from V and 0 bases from J, leaving 16 bases between.